These 17 T cell receptor beta chains came from one sample sequenced in a study of cytomegalovirus exposure and HLA in healthy donors. The study ran its PCR with 60 Vbeta and 13 Jbeta primers. This table comes from immunoSEQ multiplex PCR, and its TCRdb copy is limited to in-frame clones, with some not included. The repertoire has more than 70,000 clones, 76% of them found once; the top ten carry 3%. The specimen sequenced was PBMCs. These receptors were obtained from a man aged 40-49 years in good health and CMV-seronegative.

This clone occurred once. This chain joins TRBV2 and TRBJ2-5, with 13 nucleotides matching TRBD2. CDR1 and CDR2 from the germline V gene are SNHLY and FYNNEI. This CDR3 comprises 14 residues. V trimming: 8 bases; J trimming: 10 bases; junction bases outside the gene matches: 10. In DNA, the CDR3 is TGTGCCAGCGGCGGACTAGCGGGGGTAGTGGGCCAGTACTTC. As protein: CASGGLAGVVGQYF. Filled out from reference TRBV2 and TRBJ2-5, the complete variable domain reads EPEVTQTPSHQVTQMGQEVILRCVPISNHLYFYWYRQILGQKVEFLVSFYNNEISEKSEIFDDQFSVERPDGSNFTLKIRSTKLEDSAMYFCASGGLAGVVGQYFGPGTRLLVL.

This clone was picked up a small number of times. This rearrangement joins TRBV6-1 to TRBJ2-7, with 9 bases that match TRBD2. Per the germline V gene, CDR1 is MNHNS and CDR2 is SASEGT. The CDR3 extends over 14 amino acids. V was pared by 7 bases and J by 2 bases, with 6 bases of the junction left unmatched. The CDR3 coding sequence is TGTGCCAGCATCCCGGGACTAGCTGCCTACGAGCAGTACTTC. Amino acid sequence: CASIPGLAAYEQYF.

The chain carries TRBV9 and TRBJ1-3, with unresolved D. The CDR3 loop spans 15 amino acids. Germline CDR1 is SGDLS and CDR2 is YYNGEE. Trimming took 0 bases from V and 0 from J, leaving 7 bases between them. The CDR3 nucleotides are TGTGCCAGCAGCGTAGACTTCAACTCTGGAAACACCATATATTTT. Protein product: CASSVDFNSGNTIYF.

CDR3 DNA: TGCGCCAGCTATAGGACAGGCAGCTACGAGCAGTACTTC. The encoded protein is CASYRTGSYEQYF. This rearrangement joins TRBV5-1 to TRBJ2-7, with 7 bases fitting TRBD1. This CDR3 is 13 amino acids long. CDR1 is SGHRS and CDR2 is YFSETQ in the germline V gene. V lost 7 bases to trimming and J lost 3 bases; unmatched junction nucleotides: 7.

The chain uses TRBV4-1 and TRBJ1-2; D perhaps matches TRBD1 (6 bases). The CDR3 spans 13 residues. Deletions cut 1 base from V and 8 bases from J, with 11 bases between. The germline V gene encodes CDR1 MGHRA and CDR2 YSYEKL. As DNA, the CDR3 is TGCGCCAGCAGCCAAGTGGACAGTCGAGGCTACACCTTC. Its protein product is CASSQVDSRGYTF.

The V gene is TRBV9, the J gene TRBJ1-1; D gene unclear. The V end was cut by 4 bases, the J end by 0 bases, with 10 bases between. The CDR3 loop spans 14 amino acids. Germline V lookup: CDR1 SGDLS, CDR2 YYNGEE. CDR3 sequence (DNA): TGTGCCAGCAGCCCAGGCAGCCTGAACACTGAAGCTTTCTTT. Translated, it gives CASSPGSLNTEAFF. Full variable domain (outside the CDR3, taken from reference TRBV9 and TRBJ1-1): DSGVTQTPKHLITATGQRVTLRCSPRSGDLSVYWYQQSLDQGLQFLIQYYNGEERAKGNILERFSAQQFPDLHSELNLSSLELGDSALYFCASSPGSLNTEAFFGQGTRLTVV.

V and J are TRBV15 and TRBJ1-1; unclear D gene. The germline V gene has CDR1 LNHNV and CDR2 YYDKDF (reference sequence). V was shortened by 4 bases and J by 0 bases, with 15 bases between the two germline ends. The CDR3 spans 16 residues. The CDR3 DNA reads TGTGCCACCAGCATCCCAACGGAGACGCTGAACACTGAAGCTTTCTTT. This translates into CATSIPTETLNTEAFF.

The chain uses TRBV6-5 and TRBJ2-3; possibly TRBD2 for D (5 bases). The CDR3 is 15 residues long. V gave up 8 bases and J gave up 0 bases, with 15 bases separating them. Per the germline V gene, CDR1 is MNHEY and CDR2 is SVGAGI. The CDR3 region is CASVSGSPSTDTQYF. The CDR3 region has the DNA TGTGCCAGCGTGAGCGGCAGTCCTAGCACAGATACGCAGTATTTT.

On this clone itself: This sample includes further DNA sequences coding for the same CDR3. CDR3 DNA: TGTGCCAGCAGTTACGGGGGTGGGACAGGGGTCTCCTACGAGCAGTACTTC. This gives the protein CASSYGGGTGVSYEQYF. The rearrangement uses TRBV27 and TRBJ2-7; 10 nucleotides agree with TRBD1. Trimming at V came to 4 bases and at J to 0 bases, leaving 9 bases not matched to a gene. There are 17 residues in the CDR3. CDR1 is MNHEY and CDR2 is SMNVEV in the germline V gene (reference sequence).

The chain carries TRBV4-3 and TRBJ1-5, with a possible D match to TRBD1 (6 bases). V lost 3 bases to trimming and J lost 0 bases, with 9 bases between them. Germline lookup yields CDR1 LGHNA and CDR2 YSLEER. The CDR3 has 15 amino acids. DNA of the CDR3: TGCGCCAGCAGCCAGGGGGCCCATAGCAATCAGCCCCAGCATTTT. This gives the protein CASSQGAHSNQPQHF.

The chain uses TRBV20-1 and TRBJ1-1, with D hard to call. The CDR3 sequence is 11 residues long. V lost 5 bases and J lost 3, with 7 bases in between. The germline V gene has CDR1 DFQATT and CDR2 SNEGSKA (reference sequence). The DNA of the CDR3 is TGCAGTGCTCCCGTATACACTGAAGCTTTCTTT. Translation gives CSAPVYTEAFF.

This clone was counted only a few times. The chain is built from TRBV5-1 and TRBJ2-7; TRBD1 aligns across 10 bases. Germline assignment: CDR1 SGHRS and CDR2 YFSETQ. This CDR3 has 14 amino acids. V lost 4 bases to trimming and J lost 4 bases; unmatched junction nucleotides: 5. CDR3 in amino acids: CASSLTGGKYEQYF. As DNA, the CDR3 is TGCGCCAGCAGCCTGACAGGGGGCAAGTACGAGCAGTACTTC.

The chain recombines TRBV12-1 with TRBJ1-2; the D segment call TRBD1 is taken from the table without a DNA check. TRBV12-1 counts as a pseudogene. This CDR3 contains 13 residues. The CDR3 DNA reads as TGTGCCAGCAGCCTACTCAGGGGAGATGGCTACACCTTC. Its protein is CASSLLRGDGYTF.

The genes are TRBV4-3 and TRBJ1-2, with a possible D match to TRBD1 (6 bases). The length of the CDR3 is 15 residues. Trimming pared 0 bases from V and 6 bases from J, leaving 14 bases between. The germline V gene has CDR1 LGHNA and CDR2 YSLEER. For the CDR3, the DNA is TGCGCCAGCAGCCAAGACAGCATAACAGGGAATGGCTACACCTTC. It codes for CASSQDSITGNGYTF.

The chain joins TRBV19 to TRBJ1-2; 8 positions agree with TRBD1. The CDR3 is made up of 14 amino acids. With 7 bases clipped from V and 6 bases from J, the junction kept 10 bases outside the gene matches. CDR1 is LNHDA, CDR2 SQIVND, per germline (reference sequence). The CDR3 DNA reads TGTGCCAGTACCACGCAACAGGGGGTAGATGGCTACACCTTC. It encodes CASTTQQGVDGYTF.

The CDR3 is CASSVGSGTEAFF. In DNA form, the CDR3 reads TGCGCCAGCAGCGTCGGGAGTGGGACTGAAGCTTTCTTT. V is TRBV5-1 and J is TRBJ1-1; no reliable D call. Trimming left V 4 bases short and J 5 bases short, with 12 bases between. Germline V gives CDR1 SGHRS, CDR2 YFSETQ. The CDR3 length is 13 residues. Full variable domain (rest looked up from reference TRBV5-1 and TRBJ1-1): KAGVTQTPRYLIKTRGQQVTLSCSPISGHRSVSWYQQTPGQGLQFLFEYFSETQRNKGNFPGRFSGRQFSNSRSEMNVSTLELGDSALYLCASSVGSGTEAFFGQGTRLTVV.

The chain combines TRBV4-3 with TRBJ1-2; perhaps TRBD1 as D (5 bases). The CDR3 contains 14 residues. Germline values: CDR1 LGHNA, CDR2 YSLEER. The V end lost 0 bases, the J end lost 7 bases, and 12 bases lay between the germline ends. CDR3 nucleotides: TGCGCCAGCAGCCAAGATGGAGGGGCGAGTGGCTACACCTTC. It encodes CASSQDGGASGYTF.